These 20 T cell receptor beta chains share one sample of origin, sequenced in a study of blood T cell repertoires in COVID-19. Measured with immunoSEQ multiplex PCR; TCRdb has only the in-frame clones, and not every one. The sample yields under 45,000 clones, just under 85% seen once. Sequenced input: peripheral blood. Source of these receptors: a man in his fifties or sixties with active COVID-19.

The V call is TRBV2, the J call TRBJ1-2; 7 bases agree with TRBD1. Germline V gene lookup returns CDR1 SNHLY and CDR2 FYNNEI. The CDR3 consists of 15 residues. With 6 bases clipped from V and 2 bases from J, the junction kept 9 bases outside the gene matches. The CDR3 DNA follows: TGTGCCAGCAGCCTAAACAGGGGATCGAACTATGGCTACACCTTC. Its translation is CASSLNRGSNYGYTF.

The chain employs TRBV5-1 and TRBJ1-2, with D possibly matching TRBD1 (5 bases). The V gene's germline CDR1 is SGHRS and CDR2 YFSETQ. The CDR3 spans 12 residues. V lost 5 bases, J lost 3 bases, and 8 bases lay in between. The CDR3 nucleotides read TGCGCCAGCAGGCAGACAGACTATGGCTACACCTTC. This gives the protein CASRQTDYGYTF.

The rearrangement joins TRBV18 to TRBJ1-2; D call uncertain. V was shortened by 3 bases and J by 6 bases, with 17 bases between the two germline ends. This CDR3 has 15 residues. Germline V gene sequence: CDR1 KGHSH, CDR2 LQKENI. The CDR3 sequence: CASSPTAGELHGYTF. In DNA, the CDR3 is TGTGCCAGCTCACCCACGGCCGGGGAATTACATGGCTACACCTTC.

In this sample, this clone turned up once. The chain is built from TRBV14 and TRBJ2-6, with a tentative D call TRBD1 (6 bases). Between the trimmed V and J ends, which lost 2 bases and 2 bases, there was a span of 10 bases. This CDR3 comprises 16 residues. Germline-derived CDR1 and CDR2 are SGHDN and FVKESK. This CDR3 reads CASSQQGRPGANVLTF. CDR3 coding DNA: TGTGCCAGCAGCCAACAGGGGCGACCTGGGGCCAACGTCCTGACTTTC. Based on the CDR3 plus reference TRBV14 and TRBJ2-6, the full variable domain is EAGVTQFPSHSVIEKGQTVTLRCDPISGHDNLYWYRRVMGKEIKFLLHFVKESKQDESGMPNNRFLAERTGGTYSTLKVQPAELEDSGVYFCASSQQGRPGANVLTFGAGSRLTVL.

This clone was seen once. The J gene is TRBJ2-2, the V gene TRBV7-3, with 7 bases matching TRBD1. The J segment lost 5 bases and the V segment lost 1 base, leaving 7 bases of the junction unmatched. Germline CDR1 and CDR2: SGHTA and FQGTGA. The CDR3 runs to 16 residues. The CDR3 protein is CASSLRQGGTTGELFF. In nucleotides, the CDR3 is TGTGCCAGCAGCTTAAGACAGGGTGGTACGACCGGGGAGCTGTTTTTT.

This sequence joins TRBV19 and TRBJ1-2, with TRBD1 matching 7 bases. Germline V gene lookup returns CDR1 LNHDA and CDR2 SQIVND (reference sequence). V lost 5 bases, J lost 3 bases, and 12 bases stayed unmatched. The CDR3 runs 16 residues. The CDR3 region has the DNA TGTGCCAGTAGTTCTTCCTACGGGGACAGCTACTATGGCTACACCTTC. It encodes CASSSSYGDSYYGYTF.

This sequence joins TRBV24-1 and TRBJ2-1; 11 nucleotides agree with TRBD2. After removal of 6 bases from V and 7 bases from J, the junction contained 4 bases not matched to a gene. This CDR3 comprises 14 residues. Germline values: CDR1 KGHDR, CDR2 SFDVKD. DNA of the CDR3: TGTGCCACCAGTACTAGCGGGAGAGGAAATGAGCAGTTCTTC. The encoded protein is CATSTSGRGNEQFF.

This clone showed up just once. CDR3 bases: TGTGCCAGCAGCTCGATGACAGGGACGGGAGCGGAGCAGTTCTTC. Its translation: CASSSMTGTGAEQFF. The chain couples TRBV5-4 to TRBJ2-1; D might be TRBD1 (7 bases). CDR3 size: 15 residues. The ends were cut back, 3 bases at V and 10 bases at J, with 20 bases in the middle. CDR1 and CDR2 from the germline V gene are SGHNT and YYREEE (reference sequence).

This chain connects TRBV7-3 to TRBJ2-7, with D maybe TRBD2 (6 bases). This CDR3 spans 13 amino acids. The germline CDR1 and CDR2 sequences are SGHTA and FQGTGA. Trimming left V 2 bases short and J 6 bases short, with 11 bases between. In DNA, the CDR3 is TGTGCCAGCAGCTTAGGGCAGGGAGGCGAGCAGTACTTC. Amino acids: CASSLGQGGEQYF.

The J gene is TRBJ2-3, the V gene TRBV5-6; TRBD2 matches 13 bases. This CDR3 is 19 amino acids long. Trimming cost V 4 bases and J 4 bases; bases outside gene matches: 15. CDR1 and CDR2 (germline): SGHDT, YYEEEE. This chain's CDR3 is CASSPGELAGGLWADTQYF. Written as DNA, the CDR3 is TGTGCCAGCAGCCCCGGTGAACTAGCGGGGGGGCTGTGGGCAGATACGCAGTATTTT.

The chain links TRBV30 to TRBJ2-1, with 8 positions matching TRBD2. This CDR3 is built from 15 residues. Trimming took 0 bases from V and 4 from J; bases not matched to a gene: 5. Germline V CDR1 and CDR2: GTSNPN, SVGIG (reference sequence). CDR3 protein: CAWSVSGRGYNEQFF. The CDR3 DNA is TGTGCCTGGAGTGTATCCGGGAGGGGATACAATGAGCAGTTCTTC.

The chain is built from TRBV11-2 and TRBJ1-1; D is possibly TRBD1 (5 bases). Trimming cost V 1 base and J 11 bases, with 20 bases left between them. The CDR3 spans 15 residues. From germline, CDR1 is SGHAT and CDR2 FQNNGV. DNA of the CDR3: TGTGCCAGCAGCTTAGTTTTTAGGGCAGGGCCGTGGGCTTTCTTT. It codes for CASSLVFRAGPWAFF.

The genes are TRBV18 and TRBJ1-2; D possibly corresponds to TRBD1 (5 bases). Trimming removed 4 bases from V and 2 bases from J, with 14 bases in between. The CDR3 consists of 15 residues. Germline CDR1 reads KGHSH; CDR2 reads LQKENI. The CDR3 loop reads CASSLTGTENYGYTF. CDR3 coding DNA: TGTGCCAGCTCACTCACCGGGACTGAGAACTATGGCTACACCTTC.

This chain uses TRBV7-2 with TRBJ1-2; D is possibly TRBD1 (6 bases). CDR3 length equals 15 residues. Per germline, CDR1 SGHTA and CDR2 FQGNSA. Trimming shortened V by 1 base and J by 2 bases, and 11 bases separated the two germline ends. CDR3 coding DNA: TGTGCCAGCAGCTTAGGTTCAGGGGCAAACTATGGCTACACCTTC. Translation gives CASSLGSGANYGYTF. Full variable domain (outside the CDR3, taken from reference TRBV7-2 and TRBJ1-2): GAGVSQSPSNKVTEKGKDVELRCDPISGHTALYWYRQSLGQGLEFLIYFQGNSAPDKSGLPSDRFSAERTGGSVSTLTIQRTQQEDSAVYLCASSLGSGANYGYTFGSGTRLTVV.

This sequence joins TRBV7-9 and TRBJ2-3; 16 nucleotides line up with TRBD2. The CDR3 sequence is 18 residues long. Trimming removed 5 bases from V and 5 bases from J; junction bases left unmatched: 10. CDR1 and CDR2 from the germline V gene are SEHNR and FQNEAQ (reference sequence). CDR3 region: CASSPGLAGGQFGDTQYF. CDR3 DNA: TGTGCCAGCAGCCCGGGACTAGCGGGGGGGCAGTTTGGAGATACGCAGTATTTT.

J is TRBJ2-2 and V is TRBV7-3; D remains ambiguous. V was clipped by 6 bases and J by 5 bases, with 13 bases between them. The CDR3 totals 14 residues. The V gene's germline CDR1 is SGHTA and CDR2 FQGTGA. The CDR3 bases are TGTGCCAGCAGAAAGGAGATATTAACCGGGGAGCTGTTTTTT. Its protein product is CASRKEILTGELFF.

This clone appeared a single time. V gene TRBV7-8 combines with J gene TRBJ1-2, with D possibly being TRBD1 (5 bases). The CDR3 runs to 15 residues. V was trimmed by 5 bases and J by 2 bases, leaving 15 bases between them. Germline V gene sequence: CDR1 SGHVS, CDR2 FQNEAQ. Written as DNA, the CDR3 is TGTGCCAGCAGCCCGCCCGGGGGGGTGAACTATGGCTACACCTTC. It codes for CASSPPGGVNYGYTF.

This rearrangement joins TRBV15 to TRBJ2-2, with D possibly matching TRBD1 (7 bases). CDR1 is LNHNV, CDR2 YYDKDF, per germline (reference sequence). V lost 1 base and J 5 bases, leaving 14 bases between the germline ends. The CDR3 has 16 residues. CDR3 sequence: CATSRGRGQGTGELFF. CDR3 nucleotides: TGTGCCACCAGCAGAGGGAGGGGGCAGGGTACCGGGGAGCTGTTTTTT.

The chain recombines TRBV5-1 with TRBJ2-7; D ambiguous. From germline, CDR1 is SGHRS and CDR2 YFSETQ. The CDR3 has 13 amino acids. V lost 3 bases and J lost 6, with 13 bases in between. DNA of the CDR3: TGCGCCAGCAGCTACACCTCCCTCTCCGAGCAGTACTTC. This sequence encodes CASSYTSLSEQYF.

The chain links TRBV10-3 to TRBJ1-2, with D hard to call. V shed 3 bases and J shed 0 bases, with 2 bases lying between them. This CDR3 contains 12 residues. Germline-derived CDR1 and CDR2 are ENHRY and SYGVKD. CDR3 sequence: CAISDSNYGYTF. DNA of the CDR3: TGTGCCATCAGTGACTCTAACTATGGCTACACCTTC.